Listed below are T cell receptor beta chains from one sample, sequenced in a study of human T cells and chemical hapten exposure. One entry per CDR3 protein results from TCRdb running MiXCR on the RACE reads. The sample carries around 34,000 distinct CDR3 sequences, 5.5% to 7.5% recorded once. Sequenced here: whole blood, sampled in connection with sensitization to the hapten diphenylcyclopropenone (DPC). The receptor set was obtained from a woman aged 30 to 39 with alopecia areata. Some clones in this sample may be carry-over from other donors' samples. Both conserved end residues are part of each CDR3. The order of the fields is J gene, V gene, clone size, D gene, CDR3 protein, CDR3 DNA. A D gene is named only where the DNA matches it firmly. Size values are once, few and many counts, or a class for expanded clones, and some rows have none.

>TRBJ2-3|TRBV5-1|few|NA
CASSSLGADTQYF
TGCGCCAGCAGCTCCTTAGGGGCCGATACGCAGTATTTT
>TRBJ1-2|TRBV28|few|NA
CASSLGGGGGSYGYTF
TGTGCCAGCAGTTTGGGAGGAGGAGGGGGATCCTATGGCTACACCTTC
>TRBJ2-5|TRBV5-1|few|NA
CASSYSGAPEETQYF
TGCGCCAGCAGCTATTCAGGGGCGCCGGAAGAGACCCAGTACTTC
>TRBJ1-1|TRBV28|many|NA
CASSRLLMNTEAFF
TGTGCCAGCAGCCGCCTCCTTATGAACACTGAAGCTTTCTTT
>TRBJ1-1|TRBV10-3|many|NA
CAIRFQGHTEAFF
TGTGCCATCAGATTCCAGGGACATACTGAAGCTTTCTTT
>TRBJ1-1|TRBV5-1|many|NA
CASSFNQNTEAFF
TGCGCCAGCAGCTTTAACCAGAACACTGAAGCTTTCTTT
>TRBJ2-3|TRBV2|NA|NA
CASSATADTQYF
TGTGCCAGCAGTGCAACCGCAGATACGCAGTATTTT
>TRBJ1-2|TRBV12-3/TRBV12-4|few|NA
CASSFGASRFSNYGYTF
TGTGCCAGCAGTTTTGGGGCAAGCAGGTTCTCTAACTATGGCTACACCTTC
>TRBJ2-3|TRBV15|few|NA
CATSRDRRDTQYF
TGTGCCACCAGCAGAGATCGGAGAGATACGCAGTATTTT
>TRBJ1-1|TRBV5-1|many|NA
CASRPTGNTEAFF
TGCGCCAGCAGACCGACAGGGAACACTGAAGCTTTCTTT
>TRBJ2-7|TRBV28|many|TRBD1
CASSLSGQGIDEQYF
TGTGCCAGCAGTTTATCTGGACAGGGTATTGACGAGCAGTACTTC
>TRBJ1-5|TRBV15|many|NA
CATSRDKMGGGHQPQHF
TGTGCCACCAGCAGAGATAAAATGGGAGGGGGACATCAGCCCCAGCATTTT
>TRBJ1-5|TRBV5-1|few|NA
CASSLGGDQPQHF
TGCGCCAGCAGCTTGGGGGGGGATCAGCCCCAGCATTTT
>TRBJ2-3|TRBV10-3|many|NA
CAISEGFGHTDTQYF
TGTGCCATCAGTGAAGGGTTCGGACACACAGATACGCAGTATTTT
>TRBJ2-1|TRBV9|NA|NA
CASSGRNEQFF
TGTGCCAGCAGCGGTAGAAATGAGCAGTTCTTC
>TRBJ2-3|TRBV4-2|NA|TRBD2
CASSQGLGTSGGSDTQYF
TGTGCCAGCAGCCAAGGGTTGGGTACTAGCGGGGGTTCGGATACGCAGTATTTT
>TRBJ2-3|TRBV3-1|many|NA
CASSLDWRSTDTQYF
TGTGCCAGCAGCCTAGACTGGAGAAGCACAGATACGCAGTATTTT
>TRBJ2-7|TRBV7-2|few|NA
CASRETPGGEYEQYF
TGTGCCAGCAGAGAGACCCCCGGGGGCGAGTACGAGCAGTACTTC
>TRBJ2-7|TRBV28|medium-sized|NA
CASTRRDTQEQYF
TGTGCCAGCACCCGAAGGGACACCCAAGAGCAGTACTTC
>TRBJ1-4|TRBV18|few|NA
CASSPQGGNNEKLFF
TGTGCCAGCTCACCACAAGGGGGGAATAATGAAAAACTGTTTTTT
>TRBJ1-5|TRBV12-3/TRBV12-4|NA|NA
CASSLDYSNQPQHF
TGTGCCAGCAGTTTAGATTATAGCAATCAGCCCCAGCATTTT
>TRBJ1-3|TRBV7-2|many|NA
CASSLGTVGSGNTIYF
TGTGCCAGCAGCTTAGGGACTGTGGGATCTGGAAACACCATATATTTT
>TRBJ1-5|TRBV6-2/TRBV6-3|few|TRBD1
CASSYGQGRQPQHF
TGTGCCAGCAGTTATGGACAGGGGAGGCAGCCCCAGCATTTT
>TRBJ2-2|TRBV6-5|few|NA
CASSLQGSSPGELFF
TGTGCCAGCAGCTTACAGGGCTCGAGCCCCGGGGAGCTGTTTTTT
>TRBJ1-1|TRBV7-2|few|NA
CASSPLRGDFSEAFF
TGTGCCAGCAGCCCTTTGAGAGGGGATTTCTCTGAAGCTTTCTTT
>TRBJ2-1|TRBV12-5|medium-sized|NA
CASGLDYPDNEQFF
TGTGCTAGTGGTTTAGACTACCCCGACAATGAGCAGTTCTTC
>TRBJ1-1|TRBV7-9|many|NA
CASSLRGKGDPAFF
TGTGCCAGCAGCTTACGGGGCAAGGGCGACCCAGCTTTCTTT
>TRBJ1-5|TRBV20-1|few|NA
CSAIGQLNQPQHF
TGCAGTGCTATCGGGCAACTGAATCAGCCCCAGCATTTT
>TRBJ1-2|TRBV3-1|few|NA
CASSQEGAGYGYTF
TGTGCCAGCAGCCAAGAGGGCGCTGGCTATGGCTACACCTTC
>TRBJ1-2|TRBV2|NA|NA
CASSATEVNYGYTF
TGTGCCAGCTCTGCAACAGAAGTCAACTATGGCTACACCTTC
>TRBJ1-2|TRBV12-3/TRBV12-4|few|TRBD1
CASRTTGVSGGYTF
TGTGCCAGCAGAACCACAGGGGTCTCCGGTGGCTACACCTTC
>TRBJ2-7|TRBV7-9|NA|TRBD1
CASYLAAGGPPGSYEQYF
TGTGCCAGTTATTTAGCGGCAGGGGGCCCTCCGGGGTCCTACGAGCAGTACTTC
>TRBJ2-3|TRBV30|few|TRBD2
CAWSGGASTDTQYF
TGTGCCTGGTCGGGGGGGGCCTCCACAGATACGCAGTATTTT
>TRBJ1-3|TRBV6-2/TRBV6-3|NA|TRBD1
CASSSGQSSGNTIYF
TGTGCCAGCAGTTCGGGACAGAGCTCTGGAAACACCATATATTTT
>TRBJ1-2|TRBV14|many|NA
CASSPPSGGPLSYTF
TGTGCCAGCAGCCCCCCGTCTGGCGGACCATTGAGCTACACCTTC
>TRBJ2-3|TRBV5-1|NA|NA
CASSLAGTQDTQYF
TGCGCCAGCAGCTTGGCAGGGACTCAGGATACGCAGTATTTT
>TRBJ1-1|TRBV2|many|NA
CASSAQVNTEAFF
TGTGCCAGCAGTGCCCAGGTGAACACTGAAGCTTTCTTT
>TRBJ1-2|TRBV7-2|many|TRBD1
CASSAGQGVNHGYTF
TGTGCCAGCAGCGCGGGACAGGGGGTCAATCATGGCTACACCTTC
>TRBJ2-3|TRBV4-3|few|NA
CASSQEGGASDTQYF
TGCGCCAGCAGCCAAGAAGGGGGGGCCTCAGATACGCAGTATTTT
>TRBJ1-6|TRBV20-1|NA|TRBD1
CSARGDSSSYNSPLHF
TGCAGTGCTAGGGGGGACAGTAGCTCCTATAATTCACCCCTCCACTTT
>TRBJ2-5|TRBV3-1|NA|NA
CASSQGGQETQYF
TGTGCCAGCAGCCAGGGGGGCCAAGAGACCCAGTACTTC
>TRBJ1-1|TRBV4-1|many|NA
CASSQVRDLNMNTEAFF
TGCGCCAGCAGCCAGGTCCGGGACTTAAACATGAACACTGAAGCTTTCTTT
>TRBJ2-3|TRBV6-5|many|TRBD2
CASSYVAGADTQYF
TGTGCCAGCAGTTACGTAGCGGGGGCAGATACGCAGTATTTT
>TRBJ2-1|TRBV7-9|many|NA
CASSLLDHDEQFF
TGTGCCAGCAGCTTATTAGATCACGATGAGCAGTTCTTC
>TRBJ1-5|TRBV6-6|many|NA
CASSYIGGFQPQHF
TGTGCCAGCAGTTACATCGGGGGTTTTCAGCCCCAGCATTTT
>TRBJ2-7|TRBV2|many|NA
CASSEQTAQVGEQYF
TGTGCCAGCAGTGAGCAGACGGCGCAGGTGGGCGAGCAGTACTTC
>TRBJ1-2|TRBV7-9|NA|NA
CASSSWTAQNYGYTF
TGTGCCAGCAGCTCGTGGACTGCACAAAACTATGGCTACACCTTC
>TRBJ2-1|TRBV4-3|many|TRBD1
CASSRPGQSNEQFF
TGCGCCAGCAGCCGACCGGGACAGTCCAATGAGCAGTTCTTC
>TRBJ1-5|TRBV20-1|few|NA
CSARMGRNNQPQHF
TGCAGTGCTAGAATGGGAAGAAACAATCAGCCCCAGCATTTT
>TRBJ1-4|TRBV28|many|TRBD1
CASRPVPGTGYEKLFF
TGTGCCAGCAGACCCGTCCCCGGGACAGGGTATGAAAAACTGTTTTTT
>TRBJ1-3|TRBV6-2/TRBV6-3|few|NA
CASSQDALSSGNTIYF
TGTGCCAGCAGCCAGGACGCTTTGAGCTCTGGAAACACCATATATTTT